This T cell receptor (beta chain) was recovered during a study of cytomegalovirus exposure and HLA in healthy donors. In its sample, this clone was seen a few times. Its antigen is not known. General study results and limits: Follow-up analysis later connected one missense variant in DCLRE1C with trimming of TCR beta V- and J-genes.

Germline CDR1 and CDR2: MGHRA and YSYEKL. This CDR3 has 14 amino acids. V lost 3 bases, J lost 6 bases, and 4 bases stayed unmatched. Use of 60 Vbeta and 13 Jbeta primers characterized the PCR. The protocol was immunoSEQ multiplex PCR, while the TCRdb copy is restricted to in-frame clones and leaves out a portion. The sample has 220,000 or so clones; under 80% are singletons. The receptor comes from a woman aged 30 to 39 in good health and CMV-seronegative. Sample: PBMCs. The chain couples TRBV4-1 to TRBJ2-7, with TRBD2 matching over 11 bases. CDR3 DNA: TGCGCCAGCAGCCAGCGGCTAGCGGGAGGCGAGCAGTACTTC. This codes for CASSQRLAGGEQYF.